This T cell receptor beta chain appears in the sequencing data of a study of blood T cells in healthy people across ages. Then a second PCR, running roughly 7 to 11 cycles, was carried out with a sample-barcoded 5' primer and a J-beta primer mix. TCRdb analysed the 5' RACE reads with MiXCR anew, one entry per CDR3 protein. Among some 850,000 distinct CDR3 sequences listed, approximately 24% were seen once. Trimming cost V 2 bases and J 5 bases, with 12 bases left between them. CDR1 and CDR2 (germline): MNHEY, SVGAGI. The CDR3 has 14 amino acids. The sample was also reused in another study, on T cells of mothers and their children.

This TCR was sampled from a boy younger than 18 in good health. The specimen sequenced was blood. The V gene is TRBV6-5, the J gene TRBJ1-1, with D possibly being TRBD1 (6 bases). CDR3 DNA: TGTGCCAGCAGTTACGGGGCAAGGGGGACTGAAGCTTTCTTT. Protein product: CASSYGARGTEAFF.